These 15 T cell receptor beta chains originate from one sample sequenced in a study of technical replicates of blood from a handful of donors. The repertoire was sequenced with immunoSEQ multiplex PCR; TCRdb's copy has only in-frame clones and lacks some. The sample has roughly 59,000 clones, about 90% seen once. The sequenced sample consisted of PBMCs. These receptors were collected from a human donor in good health. Some clones in this sample may be carry-over from other donors' samples.

J is TRBJ1-3 and V is TRBV10-3; 7 bases agree with TRBD1. The length of the CDR3 is 14 residues. From germline, CDR1 is ENHRY and CDR2 SYGVKD. V gave up 7 bases and J gave up 2 bases; unmatched junction bases: 5. CDR3 region: CAIKSRGPGNTIYF. The CDR3 DNA follows: TGTGCCATCAAGTCGAGGGGGCCTGGAAACACCATATATTTT.

This rearrangement joins TRBV5-6 to TRBJ2-7; a weak D match, TRBD1 (5 bases). Trimming stripped 4 bases from V and 6 bases from J, with 14 bases between. The germline V gene encodes CDR1 SGHDT and CDR2 YYEEEE. This CDR3 has 13 amino acids. The chain's CDR3 is CASSQQLGVEQYF. For the CDR3, the DNA is TGTGCCAGCAGCCAGCAATTAGGGGTCGAGCAGTACTTC.

This chain connects TRBV19 to TRBJ2-1; the D gene is possibly TRBD2 (5 bases). The length of the CDR3 is 13 residues. Germline V gene data show CDR1 as LNHDA and CDR2 as SQIVND (reference sequence). V was clipped by 1 base and J by 10 bases, with 11 bases between them. For the CDR3, the DNA is TGTGCCAGTAGTATAGGCGGGCGATGGGAGCAGTTCTTC. Amino acid sequence: CASSIGGRWEQFF.

Only one count was recorded for this clone. The rearrangement uses TRBV10-1 and TRBJ1-5, with D unresolved. The CDR3 sequence is 16 residues long. Germline V gene data show CDR1 as WNHNN and CDR2 as SYGVQD (reference sequence). CDR3 coding DNA: TGCCCGCCTCCGTTCGGAACAGTTTGGCGCAATCAGCCCCAGCATTTT. Protein: CPPPFGTVWRNQPQHF.

The gene calls are TRBV7-2 and TRBJ2-7; D is uncertain. Trimming pared 6 bases from V and 5 bases from J, leaving 11 bases between. The CDR3 spans 12 residues. Germline-derived CDR1 and CDR2 are SGHTA and FQGNSA. CDR3 sequence: CASRAVTNEQYF. The CDR3 bases are TGTGCCAGCAGGGCGGTTACCAACGAGCAGTACTTC.

This CDR3 reads CASTEVGSNSPLHF. The CDR3 DNA is TGTGCCAGCACCGAGGTTGGTTCTAATTCACCCCTCCACTTT. The chain uses TRBV6-5 and TRBJ1-6; D unresolved. CDR1 is MNHEY, CDR2 SVGAGI, per germline. CDR3 length: 14 amino acids. Trimming removed 7 bases from V and 6 bases from J, with 13 bases in between.

CDR3 in amino acids: CAWSEGGPYEQYF. Written as DNA, the CDR3 is TGTGCCTGGAGTGAGGGAGGACCCTACGAGCAGTACTTC. The gene calls are TRBV30 and TRBJ2-7, with a weak D call TRBD2 (6 bases). Deletions cut 1 base from V and 2 bases from J, with 9 bases between. CDR3 length: 13 amino acids. Germline V lookup: CDR1 GTSNPN, CDR2 SVGIG (reference sequence). Full variable domain (remainder filled in from reference TRBV30 and TRBJ2-7): SQTIHQWPATLVQPVGSPLSLECTVEGTSNPNLYWYRQAAGRGLQLLFYSVGIGQISSEVPQNLSASRPQDRQFILSSKKLLLSDSGFYLCAWSEGGPYEQYFGPGTRLTVT.

The chain couples TRBV6-1 to TRBJ2-5, with 14 positions matching TRBD2. Losses at the gene ends were 3 bases for V and 3 bases for J; bases not matched to a gene: 3. Looked up from germline, CDR1 is MNHNS and CDR2 is SASEGT. The CDR3 is made up of 16 amino acids. The CDR3 spells CASSDVGLAGEETQYF. The CDR3, as DNA: TGTGCCAGCAGTGATGTGGGACTAGCGGGGGAAGAGACCCAGTACTTC.

This rearrangement joins TRBV19 to TRBJ2-5; the D gene is possibly TRBD1 (5 bases). Trimming cost V 4 bases and J 3 bases, with 18 bases left between them. Germline V gives CDR1 LNHDA, CDR2 SQIVND (reference sequence). The length of the CDR3 is 16 residues. The CDR3 DNA sequence: TGTGCCAGTAGTAGGGCTCTTGTTGGGGCTGAAGAGACCCAGTACTTC. Translation: CASSRALVGAEETQYF.

The genes are TRBV9 and TRBJ2-3; D uncertain. CDR3 size: 14 residues. V lost 5 bases, J lost 2 bases, and 12 bases lay in between. In germline, CDR1 is SGDLS, CDR2 YYNGEE. This chain's CDR3 is CASSRRSNTDTQYF. CDR3 nucleotide sequence: TGTGCCAGCAGTCGTAGAAGCAACACAGATACGCAGTATTTT.

The CDR3 nucleotides are TGCGCCAGCAGAATAGCGGGCCCTCTCGACGAGCAGTACTTC. Protein sequence: CASRIAGPLDEQYF. This rearrangement joins TRBV5-1 to TRBJ2-7; TRBD2 agrees at 7 bases. Looked up from germline, CDR1 is SGHRS and CDR2 is YFSETQ. The CDR3 runs to 14 residues. The V segment lost 5 bases and the J segment 5 bases; nucleotides outside the gene matches: 10.

The CDR3 sequence is CAISEAGRGLVQYF. The CDR3, as DNA: TGTGCCATCAGTGAAGCGGGCAGGGGGCTAGTGCAGTACTTC. The V and J genes are TRBV10-3 and TRBJ2-7, with 8 bases lining up with TRBD1. Germline V CDR1 and CDR2: ENHRY, SYGVKD. The CDR3 loop spans 14 amino acids. The junction had 10 bases not matched to a gene; V was cut back by 3 bases and J by 9 bases.

This chain joins TRBV10-3 and TRBJ1-3; unclear D gene. Trimming removed 9 bases from V and 2 bases from J, with 11 bases in between. This CDR3 is built from 13 residues. The V gene's germline CDR1 is ENHRY and CDR2 SYGVKD. This CDR3 reads CAILVSPGNTIYF. The CDR3 DNA reads TGTGCCATTCTAGTGAGTCCTGGAAACACCATATATTTT.

V gene TRBV27 combines with J gene TRBJ1-6; no clear D. Germline V lookup: CDR1 MNHEY, CDR2 SMNVEV (reference sequence). The V end lost 4 bases, the J end lost 7 bases, and 11 bases lay between the germline ends. The CDR3 has 14 residues. The CDR3 region is CASSWRAGNSPLHF. CDR3 bases: TGTGCCAGCAGTTGGAGGGCTGGGAATTCACCCCTCCACTTT.

Of note for this clone: In the same sample, other DNA sequences code for this CDR3. The V call is TRBV18, the J call TRBJ1-5; 7 nucleotides agree with TRBD1. Germline V lookup: CDR1 KGHSH, CDR2 LQKENI. The CDR3 contains 15 residues. Trimming at V came to 1 base and at J to 1 base, leaving 1 base not matched to a gene. The CDR3 nucleotides read TGTGCCAGCTCACCACAGGGGGCGAGCAATCAGCCCCAGCATTTT. This translates into CASSPQGASNQPQHF.